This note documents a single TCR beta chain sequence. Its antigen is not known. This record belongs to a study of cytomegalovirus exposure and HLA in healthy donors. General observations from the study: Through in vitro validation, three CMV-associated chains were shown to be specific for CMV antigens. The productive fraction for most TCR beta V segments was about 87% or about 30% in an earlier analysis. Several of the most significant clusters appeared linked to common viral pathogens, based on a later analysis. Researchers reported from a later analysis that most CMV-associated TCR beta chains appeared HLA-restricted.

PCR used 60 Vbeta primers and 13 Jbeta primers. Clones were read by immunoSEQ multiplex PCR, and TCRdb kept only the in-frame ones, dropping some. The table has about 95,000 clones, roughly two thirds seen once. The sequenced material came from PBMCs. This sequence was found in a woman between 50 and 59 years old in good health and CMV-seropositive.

The chain's CDR3 is CASSLYLGVKSEAFF. CDR3 in DNA: TGCGCCAGCAGCTTGTATCTAGGAGTTAAATCTGAAGCTTTCTTT. The chain is built from TRBV5-1 and TRBJ1-1; D remains ambiguous. The CDR3 has 15 residues. V was trimmed by 1 base and J by 6 bases, leaving 16 bases between them. The germline CDR1 and CDR2 sequences are SGHRS and YFSETQ.